The entry below gives a single TCR beta chain sequence along with its context. Its cognate antigen is unknown. This specimen comes from a study of T-cell memory formation after mild COVID-19. Study results and limitations: The CD4+ clones that contracted clustered mainly within CM and EM, and the CD8+ clones concentrated in EMRA.

Via MiXCR, TCRdb re-called the 5' RACE reads, giving one row per CDR3 protein. The sample includes hundreds of thousands of distinct CDR3 sequences, around 27% of them seen just once. V was trimmed by 3 bases and J by 0 bases, leaving 3 bases between them. Germline CDR1 reads SGHVS; CDR2 reads FNYEAQ. The CDR3 spans 14 residues. What was sequenced was PBMCs or a T cell subset sorted from them (not recorded which). The TCR sequence derives from an adult woman who had mild COVID-19 (a few samples of this study predate the infection). Cell type and time point are not known. The gene calls are TRBV7-6 and TRBJ2-6, with D uncertain. The CDR3 DNA reads as TGTGCCAGCAGCTTTATCTCTGGGGCCAACGTCCTGACTTTC. As protein: CASSFISGANVLTF.